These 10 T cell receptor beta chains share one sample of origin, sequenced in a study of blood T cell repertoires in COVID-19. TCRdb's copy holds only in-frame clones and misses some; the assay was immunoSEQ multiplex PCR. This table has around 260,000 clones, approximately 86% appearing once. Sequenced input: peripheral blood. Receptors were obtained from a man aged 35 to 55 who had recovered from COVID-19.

CDR3 loop: CASSSPSGGRTQYF. The CDR3 nucleotides read TGTGCCAGCAGCTCCCCCAGTGGCGGGAGGACCCAGTACTTC. The chain uses TRBV6-6 and TRBJ2-5; the match to TRBD2 covers 7 bases. J gave up 7 bases and V 6 bases, and 11 bases lay outside the gene matches. The germline CDR1 and CDR2 sequences are MNHNY and SVGAGI (reference sequence). This CDR3 comprises 14 residues.

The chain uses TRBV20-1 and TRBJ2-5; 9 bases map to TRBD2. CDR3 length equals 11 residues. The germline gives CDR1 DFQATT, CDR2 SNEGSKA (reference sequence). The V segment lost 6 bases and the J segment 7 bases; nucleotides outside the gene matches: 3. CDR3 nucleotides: TGCAGTGCGAGACTAGCGGTGACCCAGTACTTC. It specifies CSARLAVTQYF.

CDR3 loop: CASSSRGGGDTEAFF. Here the CDR3 DNA reads TGTGCCAGCAGTTCCCGGGGAGGTGGGGACACTGAAGCTTTCTTT. The genes are TRBV6-5 and TRBJ1-1, with D unclear. V lost 4 bases, J lost 3 bases, and 15 bases lay in between. This CDR3 contains 15 residues. The germline V gene has CDR1 MNHEY and CDR2 SVGAGI.

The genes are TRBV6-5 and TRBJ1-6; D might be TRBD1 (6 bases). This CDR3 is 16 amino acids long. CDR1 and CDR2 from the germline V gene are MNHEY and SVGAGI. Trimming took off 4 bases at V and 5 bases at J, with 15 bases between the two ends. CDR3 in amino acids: CASSSHRQVHNSPLHF. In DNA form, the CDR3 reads TGTGCCAGCAGTTCCCACCGACAGGTTCATAATTCACCCCTCCACTTT.

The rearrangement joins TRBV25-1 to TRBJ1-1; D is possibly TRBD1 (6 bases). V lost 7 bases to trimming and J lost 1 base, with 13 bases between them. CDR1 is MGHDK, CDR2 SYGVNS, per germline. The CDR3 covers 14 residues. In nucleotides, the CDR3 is TGTGCCAGCAAGTCCGGGACACGGAACACTGAAGCTTTCTTT. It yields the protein CASKSGTRNTEAFF.

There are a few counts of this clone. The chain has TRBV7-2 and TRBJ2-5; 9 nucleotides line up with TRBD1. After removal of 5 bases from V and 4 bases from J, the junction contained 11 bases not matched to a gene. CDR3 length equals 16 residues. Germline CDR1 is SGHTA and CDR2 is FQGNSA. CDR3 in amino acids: CASSGRQGVSGETQYF. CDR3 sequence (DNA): TGTGCCAGCAGCGGCAGACAGGGGGTTTCCGGAGAGACCCAGTACTTC.

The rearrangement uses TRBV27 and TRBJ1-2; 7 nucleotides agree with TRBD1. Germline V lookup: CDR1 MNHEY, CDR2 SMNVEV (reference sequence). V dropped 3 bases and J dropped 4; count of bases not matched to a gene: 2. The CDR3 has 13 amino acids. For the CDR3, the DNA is TGTGCCAGCAGTTTCAGACAGGGCTATGGCTACACCTTC. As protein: CASSFRQGYGYTF.

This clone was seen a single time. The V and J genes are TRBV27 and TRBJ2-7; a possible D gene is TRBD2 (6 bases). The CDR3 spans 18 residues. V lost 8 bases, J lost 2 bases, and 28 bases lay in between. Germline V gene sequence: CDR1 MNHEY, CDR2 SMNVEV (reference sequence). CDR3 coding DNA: TGTGCCAGCCGTCTTCTCGGAGGGAAAAGCGAAATTGCCTACGAGCAGTACTTC. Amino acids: CASRLLGGKSEIAYEQYF.

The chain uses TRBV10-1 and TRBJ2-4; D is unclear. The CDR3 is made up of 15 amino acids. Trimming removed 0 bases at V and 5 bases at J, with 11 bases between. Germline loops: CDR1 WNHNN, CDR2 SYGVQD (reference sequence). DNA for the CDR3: TGCGCCAGCAGTGAGTCGGGCCCGAAGGAAAACATTCAGTACTTC. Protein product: CASSESGPKENIQYF.

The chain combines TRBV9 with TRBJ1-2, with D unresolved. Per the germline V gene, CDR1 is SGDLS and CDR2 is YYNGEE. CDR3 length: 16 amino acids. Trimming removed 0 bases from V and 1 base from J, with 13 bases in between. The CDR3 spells CASSVGGLNFNYGYTF. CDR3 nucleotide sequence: TGTGCCAGCAGCGTAGGAGGTCTCAATTTTAACTATGGCTACACCTTC.